Here is one T cell receptor (beta chain) with its context. Its antigen is not identified. Naive CD8 cells comprised CD45RO-negative, CCR7-positively selected cells, excluding terminally differentiated effector memory CD45RA+ cells. The V segment lost 4 bases and the J segment 4 bases; nucleotides outside the gene matches: 3. Per germline, CDR1 MGHRA and CDR2 YSYEKL. The CDR3 has 14 residues. These data come from a study of shared clonotypes between healthy human individuals. The study, taken as a whole, reports: A handful of donors shared approximately 5% of their naive CD4 clonotypes.

At the deep level, the assay was run. Profiled with immunoSEQ multiplex PCR; TCRdb holds only in-frame clones, not every one. The profile shows about 2.1 million clones, 80% to 95% of them singletons. V usage is TRBV4-1 and J usage is TRBJ2-5, with 10 bases matching TRBD2. The source is a man in his late teens or twenties in good health. Some clones in this sample may be carry-over from other donors' samples. The sequenced sample consisted of naive CD8+ T cells from PBMCs. The CDR3 sequence is CASSPLAGAETQYF. CDR3 nucleotides: TGCGCCAGCAGCCCGCTAGCGGGAGCAGAGACCCAGTACTTC.